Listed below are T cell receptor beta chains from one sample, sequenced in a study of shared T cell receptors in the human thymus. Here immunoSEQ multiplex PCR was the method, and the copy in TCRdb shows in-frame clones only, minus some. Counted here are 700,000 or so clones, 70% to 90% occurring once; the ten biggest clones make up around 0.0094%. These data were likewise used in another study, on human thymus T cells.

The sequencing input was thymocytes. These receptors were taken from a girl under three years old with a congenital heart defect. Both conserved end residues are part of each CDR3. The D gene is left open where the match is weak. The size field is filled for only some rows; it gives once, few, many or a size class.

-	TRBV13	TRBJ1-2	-	TGTGCCAGCAGCTTAGGTTCCTCGAGTAACTATGGCTACACCTTC	CASSLGSSSNYGYTF
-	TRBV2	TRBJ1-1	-	TGTGCCAGCATAGCCCGATTTGTGGCAGGGGAGAACACTGAAGCTTTCTTT	CASIARFVAGENTEAFF
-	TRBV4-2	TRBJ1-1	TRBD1	TGTGCCAGCAGCCCCCGGCAAACCAGGGGGATGAACACTGAAGCTTTCTTT	CASSPRQTRGMNTEAFF
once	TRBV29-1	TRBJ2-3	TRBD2	TGCAGCGTTGAAGGGGCCCCGGGACTAGCAACAGATACGCAGTATTTT	CSVEGAPGLATDTQYF
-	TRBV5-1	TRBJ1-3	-	TGCGCCAGCACCTGGGGCGAGAGTGGAAACACCATATATTTT	CASTWGESGNTIYF
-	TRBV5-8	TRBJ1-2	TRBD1	TGTGCCAGCAGCGAGGACAGGGCGACCTCTAACTATGGCTACACCTTC	CASSEDRATSNYGYTF
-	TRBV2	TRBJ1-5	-	TGTGCCAGCAGTGGTCCCGGCGGGTATCAGCCCCAGCATTTT	CASSGPGGYQPQHF
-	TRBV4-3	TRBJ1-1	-	TGCGCCAGCAGCCAGCAGGACAGGAACACTGAAGCTTTCTTT	CASSQQDRNTEAFF
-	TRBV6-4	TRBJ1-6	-	TGTGCCAGCAGTGGGCAGGAATTGGATCGTGTAGATTCACCCCTCCACTTT	CASSGQELDRVDSPLHF
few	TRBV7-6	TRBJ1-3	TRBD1	TGTGCCAGCAGCTTTACCCAGGGACAGGAACGGAATGGTTCTGGAAACACCATATATTTT	CASSFTQGQERNGSGNTIYF
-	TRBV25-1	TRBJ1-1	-	TGTGCCAGCAGCCGCCGTGAGGGTGACGGTGAAGCTTTCTTT	CASSRREGDGEAFF
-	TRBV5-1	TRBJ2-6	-	TGCGCCAGCAGCTTTATGGCGGATGGGGCCAACGTCCTGACTTTC	CASSFMADGANVLTF
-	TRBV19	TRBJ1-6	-	TGTGCCAGTAACCTGACACCGAATAATTCACCCCTCCACTTT	CASNLTPNNSPLHF
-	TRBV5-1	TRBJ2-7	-	TGCGCCAGCAGTGGTATTAAAGTAGGGACTGAAAACGAGCAGTACTTC	CASSGIKVGTENEQYF
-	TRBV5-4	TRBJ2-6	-	TGTGCCAGCACGAACAGGGACCACATCTCTGGGGCCAACGTCCTGACTTTC	CASTNRDHISGANVLTF
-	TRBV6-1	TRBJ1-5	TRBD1	TGTGCCAGCAGGGCCGGGACAGGGTCCAATCAGCCCCAGCATTTT	CASRAGTGSNQPQHF
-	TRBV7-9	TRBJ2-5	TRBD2	TGTGCCAGCAGCTTAACTCAGTTTGCGGGGGAAGGGCAAGAGACCCAGTACTTC	CASSLTQFAGEGQETQYF
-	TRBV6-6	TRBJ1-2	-	TGTGCCAGCAGTTACTTAGTCCCAGACAGATACGGGGGCTACACCTTC	CASSYLVPDRYGGYTF
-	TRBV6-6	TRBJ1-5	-	TGTGCCAGCAGATCACAGGGTGCGAGCAATCAGCCCCAGCATTTT	CASRSQGASNQPQHF
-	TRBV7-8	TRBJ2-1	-	TGTGCCAGCAGCTTATTTACCATTCTTACAGGTGAGCAGTTCTTC	CASSLFTILTGEQFF
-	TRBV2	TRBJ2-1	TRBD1	TGTGCCAGCAGTGAAGTGGGGGAGACAGGGTTAGGCTACAATGAGCAGTTCTTC	CASSEVGETGLGYNEQFF
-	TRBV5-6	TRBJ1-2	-	TGTGCCAGCAGCTTGTCCCGGGAGGACTATGGCTACACCTTC	CASSLSREDYGYTF
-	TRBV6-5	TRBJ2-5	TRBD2	TGTGCCAGCAGTTACGGTAGCGGGGGGCTCCAAGAGACCCAGTACTTC	CASSYGSGGLQETQYF
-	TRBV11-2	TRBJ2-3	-	TGTGCCAGCTTGCCGACTACCCCCGTGCCGGATACGCAGTATTTT	CASLPTTPVPDTQYF
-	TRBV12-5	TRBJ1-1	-	TGTGCTAGTGGTTTATGGGGGGGGAGGACTGAAGCTTTCTTT	CASGLWGGRTEAFF
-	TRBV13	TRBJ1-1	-	TGTGCCAGCACCCATCCCCGACAGTCAAGGAACACTGAAGCTTTCTTT	CASTHPRQSRNTEAFF
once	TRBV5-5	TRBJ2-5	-	TGTGCCAGCAGCTCCATGGGGGGAGGAGAGACCCAGTACTTC	CASSSMGGGETQYF
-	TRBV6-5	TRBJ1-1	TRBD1	TGTGCCAGCCTGACAGGGAGAATGAACACTGAAGCTTTCTTT	CASLTGRMNTEAFF
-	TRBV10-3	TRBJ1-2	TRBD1	TGTGCCATCAGTGACCTCAGGGGGCGAGGATATGGCTACACCTTC	CAISDLRGRGYGYTF
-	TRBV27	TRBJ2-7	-	TGTGCCAGCAGTTTAGAGGACGGAGGAGGAGAGCAGTACTTC	CASSLEDGGGEQYF
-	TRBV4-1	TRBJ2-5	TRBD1	TGCGCCAGCAGCCAGGTACCGGGACAGGGTTTAGAGACCCAGTACTTC	CASSQVPGQGLETQYF
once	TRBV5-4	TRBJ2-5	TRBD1	TGTGCCAGCAGCTTCGGACTCTTTGACAGACAGGGCCAAGAGACCCAGTACTTC	CASSFGLFDRQGQETQYF
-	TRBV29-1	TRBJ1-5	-	TGCAGCGTTGAACTCCGGACAGAGGGGGTACGTCCCCAGCATTTT	CSVELRTEGVRPQHF
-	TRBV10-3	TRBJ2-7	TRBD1	TGTGCCATCAGTGAGGCAGGGGGCGTCCCACAGCAGTACTTC	CAISEAGGVPQQYF
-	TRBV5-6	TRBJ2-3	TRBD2	TGTGCCAGCAGCTTGACTAGCGGGGGGTTCACAGATACGCAGTATTTT	CASSLTSGGFTDTQYF
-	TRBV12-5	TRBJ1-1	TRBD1	TGTGCTAGTGGTTTGGGTGGAAGGGGACAGGGGGCTAACACTGAAGCTTTCTTT	CASGLGGRGQGANTEAFF
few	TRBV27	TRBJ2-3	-	TGTGCCAGCAGTCCGCGGACAGGCACAGATACGCAGTATTTT	CASSPRTGTDTQYF
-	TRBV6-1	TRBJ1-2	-	TGTGCCAGCAGTGATCTTGGCAGGGCCTTCTATGGCTACACCTTC	CASSDLGRAFYGYTF
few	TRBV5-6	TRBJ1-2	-	TGTGCCAGCAGCTTGTTTGGGGAAGCGGACTATGGCTACACCTTC	CASSLFGEADYGYTF
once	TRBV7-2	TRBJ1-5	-	TGTGCCAGCAGCTTAATAGGCCAGGGAGGCGAACAGCCCCAGCATTTT	CASSLIGQGGEQPQHF
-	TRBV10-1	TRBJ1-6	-	TGCGCCAGCAGTGGGTGGAGAAGTCCAGGGTCCTATAATTCACCCCTCCACTTT	CASSGWRSPGSYNSPLHF
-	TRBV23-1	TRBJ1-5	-	TGCGCCAGCAGTCAATCGGGAGGGTTTAGCAATCAGCCCCAGCATTTT	CASSQSGGFSNQPQHF
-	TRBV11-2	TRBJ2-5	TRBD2	TGTGCCAGCAGCCCGAACCCGGGGGGGACCCAGTACTTC	CASSPNPGGTQYF
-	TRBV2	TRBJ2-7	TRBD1	TGTGCCAGCAGTGGGACAGGGGCGATAAGCTCCTACGAGCAGTACTTC	CASSGTGAISSYEQYF
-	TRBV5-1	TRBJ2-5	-	TGCGCCAGCAGCTTGGGACAACGGGAGACCCAGTACTTC	CASSLGQRETQYF
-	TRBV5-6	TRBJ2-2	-	TGTGCCAGCAGCTTGGCTTTGAGAACCGGGGAGCTGTTTTTT	CASSLALRTGELFF
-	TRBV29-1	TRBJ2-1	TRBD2	TGCAGCGTTGATACTGGACTAGCGGGGGTGAATGAGCAGTTCTTC	CSVDTGLAGVNEQFF
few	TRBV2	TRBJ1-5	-	TGTGCCAGCAGTTCGGGACACCTGTCTAGGAGTCAGCCCCAGCATTTT	CASSSGHLSRSQPQHF
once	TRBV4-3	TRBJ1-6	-	TGCGCCAGCAGCCAAGGGCGGGAAGTCTTCCGGAGGGGTTCCCCCCTCCACTTT	CASSQGREVFRRGSPLHF
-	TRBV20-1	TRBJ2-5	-	TGCAGTGCTGGAGCTGAGACCCAGTACTTC	CSAGAETQYF